This is a list of T cell receptor beta chains from one sample in a study of T-cell reconstitution after alpha-beta-depleted transplantation in children. Each CDR3 protein gets one entry after TCRdb re-called the PCR reads with MiXCR. Of approximately 1,000,000 distinct CDR3 sequences listed, under 30% are singletons. Sample: PBMCs, mostly from graft donor cells, taken 360 days after TCRalphabeta/CD19-depleted stem cell transplant. The receptors derive from a boy in the first two years of life who had a stem cell transplant for SCID, so the T cells may come from the graft donor. The CDR3 runs from the conserved cysteine through the conserved F or W. D genes are given only for firm matches. The size entry is marked missing in some rows and otherwise reads once, few, many or a size class.

size	V	J	D	DNA	CDR3
-	TRBV2	TRBJ2-7	-	TGTGCCAGCAGTGGATTCCTCTTTGACAGCTCCTACGAGCAGTACTTC	CASSGFLFDSSYEQYF
-	TRBV15	TRBJ2-5	-	TGTGCCACCAGCACCCGCCCGACAGCCTTCCAAGAGACCCAGTACTTC	CATSTRPTAFQETQYF
few	TRBV5-1	TRBJ2-1	-	TGCGCCAGCAGCATAGCCTACAATGAGCAGTTCTTC	CASSIAYNEQFF
-	TRBV20-1	TRBJ2-7	-	TGCAGTGCCAAAGGGGCGATGGACTACGAGCAGTACTTC	CSAKGAMDYEQYF
-	TRBV12-3/TRBV12-4	TRBJ2-1	TRBD2	TGTGCCAGCATCCTCTCGTCTAGCGGGGGTTTTCACAATGAGCAGTTCTTC	CASILSSSGGFHNEQFF
-	TRBV7-2	TRBJ2-7	-	TGTGCCAGCAGCCGACCTAGGACAGTAATTCCCTACGAGCAGTACTTC	CASSRPRTVIPYEQYF
few	TRBV24-1	TRBJ2-4	-	TGTGCCACCAGTGATTCGGGACTAGCCAAAAACATTCAGTACTTC	CATSDSGLAKNIQYF
few	TRBV9	TRBJ2-7	-	TGTGCCAGCAGCCCGGGGACTCATCCGATTTACGAGCAGTACTTC	CASSPGTHPIYEQYF
few	TRBV12-3/TRBV12-4	TRBJ2-2	-	TGTGCCAGCAGTCCTCAGAAGGTCAACACCGGGGAGCTGTTTTTT	CASSPQKVNTGELFF
few	TRBV7-6	TRBJ2-3	-	TGTGCCAGCAGCTTGGGTGGACAACTACGCACAGATACGCAGTATTTT	CASSLGGQLRTDTQYF
-	TRBV20-1	TRBJ2-7	TRBD1	TGCAGTGCTTCTACAAGCGGGACAGGGGGCATCGAGCAGTACTTC	CSASTSGTGGIEQYF
few	TRBV7-2	TRBJ2-3	-	TGTGCCAGCAGCGGGCGATTAGTAAGCACAGATACGCAGTATTTT	CASSGRLVSTDTQYF
-	TRBV28	TRBJ1-5	-	TGTGCCAGCAGTTCAAATCGCTGGACAGATAGCAATCAGCCCCAGCATTTT	CASSSNRWTDSNQPQHF
few	TRBV19	TRBJ2-1	-	TGTGCCAGTAGTATGTCCCTATATGAGCAGTTCTTC	CASSMSLYEQFF
-	TRBV7-9	TRBJ2-1	TRBD2	TGTGCCAGCAGGCAGGGACTAGCGGGGGTGAATGAGCAGTTCTTC	CASRQGLAGVNEQFF
-	TRBV4-1	TRBJ2-3	-	TGCGCCAGCAGCCAAGCTACCCGGTCGGATACGCAGTATTTT	CASSQATRSDTQYF
-	TRBV6-1	TRBJ1-1	-	TGTGCCAGCAGCCGCCTTCCAGGGAACACTGAAGCTTTCTTT	CASSRLPGNTEAFF
-	TRBV19	TRBJ2-1	-	TGTGCCAGTAGTATCCAAACGTGGCGGAGGGACAATGAGCAGTTCTTC	CASSIQTWRRDNEQFF
-	TRBV5-1	TRBJ2-7	-	TGCGCCAGCAGCTTGGAGCCGGGGAGGGAGCAGTACTTC	CASSLEPGREQYF
few	TRBV28	TRBJ2-5	-	TGTGCCAGCAGTTTGAGGGTAGGGACCCAGTACTTC	CASSLRVGTQYF
-	TRBV5-6	TRBJ1-1	-	TGTGCCAGCAGCCGAACAGCTGGGGCCCGGAACACTGAAGCTTTCTTT	CASSRTAGARNTEAFF
-	TRBV11-2	TRBJ2-5	-	TGTGCCAGCAGCTCCTACGGGGGCCCAGAGACCCAGTACTTC	CASSSYGGPETQYF
-	TRBV4-3	TRBJ2-1	-	TGCGCCAGCAGCCAAGATTTGCTGGGGGTGGGACACAATGAGCAGTTCTTC	CASSQDLLGVGHNEQFF
-	TRBV4-1	TRBJ2-1	-	TGCGCCAGCAGCCAAACTCCTTCCAGCGGATTCTCCTACAATGAGCAGTTCTTC	CASSQTPSSGFSYNEQFF
-	TRBV27	TRBJ1-5	-	TGTGCCAGCAGTTCCCTACAGGGTTGGAGCAATCAGCCCCAGCATTTT	CASSSLQGWSNQPQHF
-	TRBV15	TRBJ2-5	TRBD1	TGTGCCACCAGCAGATCCAGGGGGCACGTTTGGCAAGAGACCCAGTACTTC	CATSRSRGHVWQETQYF
-	TRBV20-1	TRBJ2-7	-	TGCAGTGCTAAGAGCCCTAAGTCCCAATACGAGCAGTACTTC	CSAKSPKSQYEQYF
-	TRBV25-1	TRBJ1-6	TRBD1	TGTGCCAGCAACAAACGGACAGGGGACAATTCACCCCTCCACTTT	CASNKRTGDNSPLHF
-	TRBV6-5	TRBJ2-5	TRBD2	TGTGCCAGCAGTTATGCCGACGGGAGGGGAGAGACCCAGTACTTC	CASSYADGRGETQYF
-	TRBV20-1	TRBJ1-2	-	TGCAGTGCTAGCCGTGTAGGACAGCGCAAGAAAAACTATGGCTACACCTTC	CSASRVGQRKKNYGYTF
few	TRBV9	TRBJ2-2	TRBD2	TGTGCCAGCAGCCAGCGGGAGGGGGGTACCGGGGAGCTGTTTTTT	CASSQREGGTGELFF
few	TRBV2	TRBJ2-7	TRBD2	TGTGCCAGCATAGCGGGACTAGCGGGGGTCCTAAGCTCCTACGAGCAGTACTTC	CASIAGLAGVLSSYEQYF
few	TRBV5-1	TRBJ2-7	-	TGCGCCAGCAGCTTTAGGGGCGTGAGGGCCGACGAGCAGTACTTC	CASSFRGVRADEQYF
few	TRBV5-1	TRBJ2-7	-	TGCGCCAGCAGCTTGGAATGGGGCCCGGGGGAGCAGTACTTC	CASSLEWGPGEQYF
few	TRBV28	TRBJ2-3	TRBD2	TGTGCCAGCAGTTCCTCCACTAGCGGGAGCACAGATACGCAGTATTTT	CASSSSTSGSTDTQYF
few	TRBV7-2	TRBJ2-2	-	TGTGCCAGCAGCTTAGCTCGGACAGCAGGGGAGCTGTTTTTT	CASSLARTAGELFF
many	TRBV20-1	TRBJ2-3	TRBD1	TGCAGTGCTAGGAGGGACAGGGCAGATACGCAGTATTTT	CSARRDRADTQYF